The T cell receptor beta chain described here comes from a study of blood T cell repertoires in COVID-19. At the level of the study: Researchers got acute and convalescent COVID-19 samples from the United States, Italy and Spain. In each case, the material was cDNA or gDNA derived from T cells, B-cell-depleted T cells, or PBMCs.

V gave up 1 base and J gave up 7 bases, with 19 bases separating them. The germline gives CDR1 LGHDT, CDR2 YNNKEL (reference sequence). The length of the CDR3 is 16 residues. In the original processing: Estimates of nucleated cell counts were drawn from the amplification of reference gene primers. The assay was immunoSEQ multiplex PCR, and TCRdb's table has in-frame clones only and misses some. V, J and clone size reflect that table, while D and trimming were determined from the DNA. The sample records some 150,000 clones, nearly 80% being singletons. The sequence derives from a man older than 75 with acute or convalescent COVID-19. V and J are TRBV3-1 (or the pseudogene TRBV3-2) and TRBJ2-5, with D perhaps TRBD2 (7 bases). The sample consisted of peripheral blood. The CDR3 sequence: CASSQGGGGAAGTQYF. As DNA, the CDR3 is TGTGCCAGCAGCCAAGGAGGCGGGGGCGCGGCGGGGACCCAGTACTTC.